Following are 23 T cell receptor beta chains from one sample sequenced in a study of T cell clusters in autoimmune cytopenias. Some 39,000 genome equivalents of blood DNA were amplified for TRB. One tube held mixed TRB-A and TRB-B primer pools for touch-down PCR. Reanalyzing the multiplex PCR reads, TCRdb keeps one entry per CDR3 protein, without DNA. The table for this sample gives about 5,900 distinct CDR3 sequences. Sequenced material: peripheral blood. These TCRs come from a human donor with an autoimmune cytopenia or autoimmune hepatitis (not recorded which).

CDR3 sequence reads: CSAKHRGYGYTF. The chain carries TRBV20-1 and TRBJ1-2; TCRdb picks TRBD1, but there is no DNA to check that call. The CDR3 has 12 residues. Germline CDR1 reads DFQATT; CDR2 reads SNEGSKA (reference sequence).

This clonotype counts as medium-sized (0.01 to 0.1%) by frequency. This chain connects TRBV6-1 to TRBJ2-3; without DNA, the TCRdb call of TRBD2 cannot be checked. The CDR3 covers 15 residues. Germline V gene data show CDR1 as MNHNS and CDR2 as SASEGT. The CDR3 loop is CASSSLAGVRDTQYF.

The gene calls are TRBV6-1 and TRBJ1-1. The V gene's germline CDR1 is MNHNS and CDR2 SASEGT. This CDR3 has 15 residues. CDR3 amino acids: CASSSSERRNTEAFF.

This rearrangement joins TRBV6-1 to TRBJ1-6; the TCRdb call, TRBD1, lacks DNA for checking. Germline V gene data show CDR1 as MNHNS and CDR2 as SASEGT. The CDR3 has 15 residues. This CDR3 is CASSEWMGGDSPLHF.

The chain combines TRBV27 with TRBJ1-1. The germline CDR1 and CDR2 sequences are MNHEY and SMNVEV (reference sequence). CDR3 length: 14 residues. The CDR3: CASSLGGIETEAFF.

This clonotype is classed as medium-sized by frequency. The chain combines TRBV6-2 or TRBV6-3 with TRBJ2-7. The CDR3 sequence is 13 residues long. Germline V gene data show CDR1 as MNHEY and CDR2 as SVGEGT. CDR3 residues: CASSYSGDYEQYF.

V and J are TRBV12-3 or TRBV12-4 and TRBJ1-6. This CDR3 comprises 14 residues. The CDR3 protein is CASSLELPSSPLHF.

This chain uses TRBV7-9 with TRBJ1-1; TCRdb reports TRBD1, a call that lacks DNA to check it against. Germline lookup yields CDR1 SEHNR and CDR2 FQNEAQ (reference sequence). This CDR3 has 15 amino acids. The CDR3 region is CASSLAPGAGTEAFF.

By frequency, this clonotype is medium-sized. The V gene is TRBV6-5, the J gene TRBJ1-6; TCRdb's D gene call, TRBD1, goes unchecked for lack of DNA. The CDR3 runs to 13 residues. From germline, CDR1 is MNHEY and CDR2 SVGAGI. The CDR3 here is CASSRDYNSPLHF.

The chain employs TRBV6-2 or TRBV6-3 and TRBJ2-2; TCRdb designates TRBD1, a call that cannot be tested without DNA. The germline V gene has CDR1 MNHEY and CDR2 SVGEGT. This CDR3 is 15 amino acids long. The CDR3 sequence is CASRPTGANTGELFF.

The rearrangement links TRBV6-4 to TRBJ1-6; TCRdb's D gene call, TRBD1, goes unchecked for lack of DNA. The CDR3 consists of 16 residues. Looked up from germline, CDR1 is MRHNA and CDR2 is SNTAGT. CDR3: CASSEAAQGKNSPLHF.

V gene TRBV24-1 combines with J gene TRBJ1-5; TCRdb's D gene call, TRBD1, goes unchecked for lack of DNA. Germline CDR1 reads KGHDR; CDR2 reads SFDVKD. The CDR3 has 14 residues. The CDR3 sequence is CATSGQGRDQPQHF.

This clonotype is deemed medium-sized by its frequency. The rearrangement links TRBV15 to TRBJ1-5; no DNA is available, so the TRBD1 call from TCRdb remains unchecked. CDR3 length: 14 residues. Germline CDR1 is LNHNV and CDR2 is YYDKDF (reference sequence). CDR3 amino acids: CATSRDRGFQPQHF. The whole variable domain, filled in from reference TRBV15 and TRBJ1-5, reads DAMVIQNPRYQVTQFGKPVTLSCSQTLNHNVMYWYQQKSSQAPKLLFHYYDKDFNNEADTPDNFQSRRPNTSFCFLDIRSPGLGDTAMYLCATSRDRGFQPQHFGDGTRLSIL.

Here the CDR3 reads CASSPWTDLENIQYF. The V and J genes are TRBV5-4 and TRBJ2-4; TCRdb indicates TRBD1, and absent DNA this call remains unverified. Germline V gene data show CDR1 as SGHNT and CDR2 as YYREEE (reference sequence). The CDR3 contains 15 residues.

The CDR3 here is CSVDVGTQNEQFF. The chain carries TRBV29-1 and TRBJ2-1; TCRdb gives TRBD1 as the D gene, but with no DNA this cannot be confirmed. Per the germline V gene, CDR1 is SQVTM and CDR2 is ANQGSEA. This CDR3 is 13 amino acids long.

This chain links TRBV13 with TRBJ2-3; as DNA is missing, the TRBD1 call by TCRdb cannot be tested. The CDR3 runs 18 residues. In germline, CDR1 is PRHDT, CDR2 FYEKMQ (reference sequence). The CDR3 region is CASSEFIGSGQTTDTQYF.

The chain recombines TRBV27 with TRBJ1-6; TCRdb picks TRBD1, but there is no DNA to check that call. Germline CDR1 and CDR2: MNHEY and SMNVEV (reference sequence). This CDR3 has 14 amino acids. CDR3 in amino acids: CASSYQGKNSPLHF.

This clonotype is called medium-sized based on its frequency. The V call is TRBV19, the J call TRBJ2-3; the TCRdb call, TRBD1, lacks DNA for checking. Germline V gene lookup returns CDR1 LNHDA and CDR2 SQIVND (reference sequence). The CDR3 consists of 14 residues. CDR3 in amino acids: CASSIQTGTDTQYF.

The chain employs TRBV18 and TRBJ2-3; TCRdb's D gene call, TRBD2, goes unchecked for lack of DNA. CDR1 is KGHSH, CDR2 LQKENI, per germline. This CDR3 has 16 residues. This CDR3 reads CASSPRQRGERDTQYF.

This chain connects TRBV13 to TRBJ2-1; the D gene TCRdb calls, TRBD2, cannot be checked with no DNA. The CDR3 has 14 amino acids. Germline CDR1 PRHDT, CDR2 FYEKMQ (reference sequence). The CDR3: CASSLVLGDFEQFF.

The chain joins TRBV13 to TRBJ1-5; TCRdb's D call, TRBD1, is unchecked because there is no DNA. In germline, CDR1 is PRHDT, CDR2 FYEKMQ (reference sequence). The CDR3 sequence is 15 residues long. This CDR3 reads CASSLGQGWNQPQHF.

The chain uses TRBV6-4 and TRBJ2-4; TCRdb selects TRBD1, and the lack of DNA leaves this call unchecked. Germline V gene lookup returns CDR1 MRHNA and CDR2 SNTAGT. This CDR3 spans 16 amino acids. The CDR3 is CASSEGAGASKNIQYF.

The V gene is TRBV30, the J gene TRBJ1-5; TCRdb calls TRBD1, which cannot be checked without DNA. CDR3 length equals 13 residues. Germline assignment: CDR1 GTSNPN and CDR2 SVGIG (reference sequence). The CDR3 loop is CAWSQGENQPQHF.